These T cell receptor beta chains were read from a single sample in a study of tumor and adjacent non-tumor tissue in lung cancer. TCRdb redid the calling of the multiplex PCR reads with MiXCR, one entry per CDR3 protein. Here the sample spans 90,000 to 120,000 distinct CDR3 sequences, 60% to 80% being singletons. The sequenced sample consisted of distant non-tumor lung tissue. The receptors originated from a man between 25 and 39 years old with non-small cell lung cancer. Each CDR3 is given with its conserved first and last residue. Each record gives: J gene, D gene, V gene, clone size, CDR3 DNA, CDR3 protein. D genes are given only for firm matches. Expanded clones are given a class, and other clones once, few, many or no size at all.

>TRBJ2-3|NA|TRBV11-2|NA
TGTACCAGCAGCTTAGATAGGAGGGAGGTGGATACGCAGTATTTT
CTSSLDRREVDTQYF
>TRBJ2-5|NA|TRBV20-1|NA
TGCAGTGCTAGAGAGGACTCTAGTGGAGAGACCCAGTACTTC
CSAREDSSGETQYF
>TRBJ1-1|NA|TRBV11-2|few
TGTGCCTGCACATATGGGGCTGAAGCTTTCTTT
CACTYGAEAFF
>TRBJ2-2|NA|TRBV11-1|NA
TGTGCCAGCAACCCAAGCCCAGAGGGGACCGGGGGGCTGTTTTTT
CASNPSPEGTGGLFF
>TRBJ2-1|TRBD1|TRBV4-1|NA
TGCGCCAACAGCGCCCGGGACAGGGGTACTGAGCAGATCTTC
CANSARDRGTEQIF
>TRBJ1-5|NA|TRBV5-6|many
TGTGCCAGCAGCTTGAGGGTGGGCAATCAGCCCCAGCATTTT
CASSLRVGNQPQHF
>TRBJ2-1|NA|TRBV4-2|many
TGTGCCAGCAGCCCCTTCCACCGACTAGAGGGTCTCAATGAGCAGTTCTTC
CASSPFHRLEGLNEQFF
>TRBJ1-2|NA|TRBV24-1|many
TGTGCCACCAACGACAGGCGCTATGGCTACACCTTC
CATNDRRYGYTF
>TRBJ2-3|NA|TRBV11-2|NA
TGTGCCAGCAGCTTAGATATTCAGAGGCCGCCAGGTACGCAGTATTTT
CASSLDIQRPPGTQYF
>TRBJ2-7|NA|TRBV24-1|few
TGTGCCACCAGTGATTGGAACAGGGAGGTCAACGAGCAGTACTTC
CATSDWNREVNEQYF
>TRBJ2-7|NA|TRBV6-5|NA
TGTGCCAGCAGTTACGATGCGGTGGAGGAGCAGAACTTC
CASSYDAVEEQNF
>TRBJ2-2|TRBD1|TRBV11-2|NA
TGTGTCAGCAGCACGCGGGGACAGGGATGGACCGGGGAGCTATTTTTT
CVSSTRGQGWTGELFF
>TRBJ1-1|NA|TRBV7-8|few
TGTGCCAGCACCTCTACCCGGACCGGGGACATCACTGAAGCTTTCTTT
CASTSTRTGDITEAFF
>TRBJ2-3|NA|TRBV11-2|few
TGTGCCAGCAGCTCAGGGTCAGATACGCAGTATTTT
CASSSGSDTQYF
>TRBJ2-1|NA|TRBV20-1|NA
TGCAGTGCTAGATCGATGGGAGAGTCCTACAATGAGCAGTTCTTC
CSARSMGESYNEQFF